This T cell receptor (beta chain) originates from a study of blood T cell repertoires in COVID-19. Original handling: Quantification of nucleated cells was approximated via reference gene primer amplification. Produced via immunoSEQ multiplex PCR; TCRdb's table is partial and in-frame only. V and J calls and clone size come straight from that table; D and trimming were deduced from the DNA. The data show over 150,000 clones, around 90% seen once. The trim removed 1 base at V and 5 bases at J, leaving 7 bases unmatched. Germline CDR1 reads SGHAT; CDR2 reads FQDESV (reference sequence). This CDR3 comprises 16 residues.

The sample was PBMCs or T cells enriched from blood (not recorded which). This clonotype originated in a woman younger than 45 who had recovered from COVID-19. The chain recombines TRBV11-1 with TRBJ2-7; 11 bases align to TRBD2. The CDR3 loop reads CASSLEVAGGYHEQYF. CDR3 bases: TGTGCCAGCAGCTTAGAGGTAGCGGGAGGGTACCACGAGCAGTACTTC.